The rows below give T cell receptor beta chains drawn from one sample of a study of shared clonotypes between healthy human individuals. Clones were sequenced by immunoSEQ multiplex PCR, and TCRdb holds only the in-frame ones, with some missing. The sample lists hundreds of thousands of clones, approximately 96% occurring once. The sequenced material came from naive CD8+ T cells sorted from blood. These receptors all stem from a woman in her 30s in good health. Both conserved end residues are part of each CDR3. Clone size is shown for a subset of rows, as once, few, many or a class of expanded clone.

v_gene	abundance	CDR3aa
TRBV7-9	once	CASSPQEVEYEQFF
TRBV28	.	CASSLGVSGNQPQHF
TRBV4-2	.	CASSQEWTSISETQYF
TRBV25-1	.	CASSEVGQNEKLFF
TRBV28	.	CASRYQGGVNTEAFF
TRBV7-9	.	CASSPGGAGQATF
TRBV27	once	CASSSGTGVGGYTF
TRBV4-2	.	CASSQEDTASNQPQHF
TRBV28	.	CASSSPGRGNTEAFF
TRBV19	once	CASSIVSGRGNEQFF
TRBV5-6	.	CASSLGLPGHEQFF
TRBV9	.	CASSVGGREHEQYF
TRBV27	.	CASKTGGANEKLFF
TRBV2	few	CASDPDGGLGQPQHF
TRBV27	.	CASALGQLNTGELFF
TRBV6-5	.	CASSPNEISYEQYF
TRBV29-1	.	CSVGSSGASYNEQFF
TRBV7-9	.	CASGLVVPEQFF
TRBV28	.	CASSFLATGTDEQYF
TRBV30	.	CAWSFGYYEQYF
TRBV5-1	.	CASRKGLGGTGELFF
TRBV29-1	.	CSVEDPQVSGNTIYF
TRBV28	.	CASSRTSGRAYEQYF
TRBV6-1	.	CASSEGTGRIYEQYF
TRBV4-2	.	CASSHLPGMNTEAFF
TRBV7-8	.	CASSPKNTEAFF
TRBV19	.	CASSMGLAGVEDTQYF
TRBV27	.	CASSPPGLNHEQFF
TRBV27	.	CASSTGQGQETQYF
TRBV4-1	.	CASSQDEAPSYNEQFF
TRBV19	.	CASSTDREGQYF
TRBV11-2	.	CASSSNPRGTEAFF
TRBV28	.	CASSFRITGELFF
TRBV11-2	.	CASSQQGRGSDEQYF
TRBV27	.	CASSRELLSYNEQFF
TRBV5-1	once	CASSRNEKLFF
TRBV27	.	CASLGGATGSGEQFF
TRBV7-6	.	CASSLAEVAGGSTDTQYF
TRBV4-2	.	CASSQEADLTDTQYF
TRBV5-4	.	CASRLAGGTDTQYF
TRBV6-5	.	CASRGMGGNTIYF
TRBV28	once	CASSSPGAQPQHF
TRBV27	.	CASSLSSSGSWNEQFF
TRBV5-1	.	CASSFSGNEQFF
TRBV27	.	CASSPRTGGAYGYTF
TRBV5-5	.	CASSLPDIVYEQYF
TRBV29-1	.	CSVAVDTDTQYF
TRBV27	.	CASSLSPSGRGEQYF
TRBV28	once	CASSLSREQFF
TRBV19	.	CASSGGLAGGPGHEQYF
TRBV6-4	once	CASSVPTGTSGGPSKNIQYF
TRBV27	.	CASSWDQSYEQYF
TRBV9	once	CASSGWRGQHYGYTF
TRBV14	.	CASIDSGSGSYNEQFF
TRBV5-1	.	CASSLGLAGVPYEQYF
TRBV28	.	CASRIDRNFLMNTEAFF